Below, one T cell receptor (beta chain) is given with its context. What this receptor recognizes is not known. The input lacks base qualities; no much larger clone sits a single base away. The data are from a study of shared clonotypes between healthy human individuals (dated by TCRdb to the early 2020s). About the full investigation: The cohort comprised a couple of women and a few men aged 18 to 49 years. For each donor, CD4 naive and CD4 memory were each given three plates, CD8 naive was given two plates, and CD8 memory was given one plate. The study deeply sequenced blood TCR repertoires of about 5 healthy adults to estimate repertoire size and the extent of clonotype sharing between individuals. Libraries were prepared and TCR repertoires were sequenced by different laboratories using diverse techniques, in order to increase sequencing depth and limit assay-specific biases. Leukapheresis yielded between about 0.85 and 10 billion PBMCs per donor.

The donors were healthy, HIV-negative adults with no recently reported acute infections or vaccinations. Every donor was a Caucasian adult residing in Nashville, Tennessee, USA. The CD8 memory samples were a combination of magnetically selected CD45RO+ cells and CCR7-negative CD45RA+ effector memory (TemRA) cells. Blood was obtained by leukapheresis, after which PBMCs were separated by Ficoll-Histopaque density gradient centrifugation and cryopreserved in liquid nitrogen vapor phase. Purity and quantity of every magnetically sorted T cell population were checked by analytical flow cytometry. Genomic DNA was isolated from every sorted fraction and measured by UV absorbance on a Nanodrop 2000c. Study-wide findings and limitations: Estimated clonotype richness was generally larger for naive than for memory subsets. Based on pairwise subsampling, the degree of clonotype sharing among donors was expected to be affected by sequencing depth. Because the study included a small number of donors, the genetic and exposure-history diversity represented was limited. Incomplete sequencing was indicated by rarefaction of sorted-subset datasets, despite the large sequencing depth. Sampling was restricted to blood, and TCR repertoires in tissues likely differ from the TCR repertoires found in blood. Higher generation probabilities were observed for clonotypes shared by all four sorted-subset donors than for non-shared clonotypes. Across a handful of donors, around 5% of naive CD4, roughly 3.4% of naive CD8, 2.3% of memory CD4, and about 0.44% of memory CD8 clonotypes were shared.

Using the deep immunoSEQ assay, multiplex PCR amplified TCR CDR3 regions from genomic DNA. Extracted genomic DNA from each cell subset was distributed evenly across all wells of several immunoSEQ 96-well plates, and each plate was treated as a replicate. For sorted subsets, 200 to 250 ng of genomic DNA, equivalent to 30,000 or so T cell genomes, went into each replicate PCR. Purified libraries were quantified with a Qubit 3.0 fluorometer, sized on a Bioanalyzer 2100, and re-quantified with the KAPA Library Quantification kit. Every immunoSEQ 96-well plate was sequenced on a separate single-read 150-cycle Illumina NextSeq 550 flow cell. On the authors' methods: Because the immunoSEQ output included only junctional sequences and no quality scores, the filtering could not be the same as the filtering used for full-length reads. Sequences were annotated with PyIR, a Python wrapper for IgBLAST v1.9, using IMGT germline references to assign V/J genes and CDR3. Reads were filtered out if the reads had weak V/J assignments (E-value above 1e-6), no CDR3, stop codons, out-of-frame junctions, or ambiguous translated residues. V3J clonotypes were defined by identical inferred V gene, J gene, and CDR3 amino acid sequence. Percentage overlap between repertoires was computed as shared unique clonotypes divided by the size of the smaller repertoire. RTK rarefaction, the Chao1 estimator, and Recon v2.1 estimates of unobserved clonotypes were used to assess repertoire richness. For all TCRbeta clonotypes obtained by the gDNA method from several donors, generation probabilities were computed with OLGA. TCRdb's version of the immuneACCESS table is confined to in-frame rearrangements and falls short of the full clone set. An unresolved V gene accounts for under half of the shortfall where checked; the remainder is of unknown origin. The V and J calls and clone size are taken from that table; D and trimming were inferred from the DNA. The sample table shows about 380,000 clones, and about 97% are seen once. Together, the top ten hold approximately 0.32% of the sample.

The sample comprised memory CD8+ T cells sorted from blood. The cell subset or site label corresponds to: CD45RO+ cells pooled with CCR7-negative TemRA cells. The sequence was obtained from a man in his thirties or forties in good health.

CDR3 region: CASSPSLLAGDYGYTF. The DNA is TGTGCCAGCAGCCCCTCCTTGTTGGCAGGGGACTATGGCTACACCTTC. The chain links TRBV11-2 with TRBJ1-2; D gene: possibly TRBD1, on 6 matching bases. V is reduced by 5 bases and J by 3 bases, leaving a spacing of 19 bases between them. Per the germline V gene, SGHAT is the CDR1 and FQNNGV is the CDR2. The CDR3 numbers 16 residues from cysteine through phenylalanine. CDR3 DNA only is kept here, 48 bases in frame from base 1.